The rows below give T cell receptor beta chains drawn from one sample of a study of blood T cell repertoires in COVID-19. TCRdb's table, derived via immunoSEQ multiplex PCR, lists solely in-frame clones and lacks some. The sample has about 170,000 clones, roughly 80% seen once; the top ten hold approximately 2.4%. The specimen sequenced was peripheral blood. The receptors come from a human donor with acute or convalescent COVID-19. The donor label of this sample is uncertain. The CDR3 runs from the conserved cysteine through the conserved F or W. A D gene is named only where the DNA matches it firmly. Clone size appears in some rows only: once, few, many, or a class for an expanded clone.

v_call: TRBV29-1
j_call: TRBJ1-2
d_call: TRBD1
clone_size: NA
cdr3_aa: CSERQGDYGYTF
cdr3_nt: TGCAGCGAACGACAGGGGGACTATGGCTACACCTTC

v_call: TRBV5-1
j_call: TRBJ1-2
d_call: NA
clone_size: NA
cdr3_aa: CASSLGGGGSANYGYTF
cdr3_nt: TGCGCCAGCAGCTTGGGCGGTGGGGGCTCAGCTAACTATGGCTACACCTTC

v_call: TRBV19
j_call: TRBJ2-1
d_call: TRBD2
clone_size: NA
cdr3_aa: CASSIIRLAGSYNEQFF
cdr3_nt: TGTGCCAGTAGTATAATACGGCTAGCGGGCTCCTACAATGAGCAGTTCTTC

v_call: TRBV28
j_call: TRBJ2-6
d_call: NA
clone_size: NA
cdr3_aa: CASSPPGQLLSGANVLTF
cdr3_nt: TGTGCCAGCAGTCCCCCCGGACAGCTCCTCTCTGGGGCCAACGTCCTGACTTTC

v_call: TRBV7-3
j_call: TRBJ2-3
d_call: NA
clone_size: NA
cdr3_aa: CASSWNGRGTDTQYF
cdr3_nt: TGTGCCAGCAGCTGGAACGGGAGAGGCACAGATACGCAGTATTTT

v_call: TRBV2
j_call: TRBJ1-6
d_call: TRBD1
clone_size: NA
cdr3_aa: CASSADRVNSPLHF
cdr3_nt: TGTGCCAGCAGCGCGGACAGGGTTAATTCACCCCTCCACTTT

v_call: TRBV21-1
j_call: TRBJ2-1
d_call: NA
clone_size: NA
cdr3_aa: CASSKAGLADLGYNEQFF
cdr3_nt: TGTGCCAGCAGCAAAGCTGGACTAGCGGACTTGGGGTACAATGAGCAGTTCTTC

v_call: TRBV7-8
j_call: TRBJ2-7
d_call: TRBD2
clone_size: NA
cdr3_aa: CASSLARTSGSRFSNEQYF
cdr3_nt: TGTGCCAGCAGCTTAGCGCGAACTAGCGGGAGCCGTTTTAGTAACGAGCAGTACTTC

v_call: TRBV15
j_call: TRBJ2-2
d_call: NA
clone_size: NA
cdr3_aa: CATSRDPTPTLLTGELFF
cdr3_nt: TGTGCCACCAGCAGAGATCCCACCCCGACTTTGTTAACCGGGGAGCTGTTTTTT

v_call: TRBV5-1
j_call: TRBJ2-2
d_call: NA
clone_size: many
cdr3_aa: CASSPIASDTGELFF
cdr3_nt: TGCGCCAGCAGCCCTATAGCCTCAGACACCGGGGAGCTGTTTTTT

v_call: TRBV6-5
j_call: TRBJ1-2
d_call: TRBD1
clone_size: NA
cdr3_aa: CASSKGQNYGYTF
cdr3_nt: TGTGCCAGCAGCAAGGGACAGAACTATGGCTACACCTTC

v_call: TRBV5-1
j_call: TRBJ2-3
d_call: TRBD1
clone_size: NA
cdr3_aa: CASSLGQGDTDTQYF
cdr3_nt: TGCGCCAGCAGCTTAGGGCAGGGGGACACAGATACGCAGTATTTT

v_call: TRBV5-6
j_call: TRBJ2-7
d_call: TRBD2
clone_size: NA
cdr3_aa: CASSLGSSGGYEQYF
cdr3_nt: TGTGCCAGCAGCTTAGGGTCTAGCGGAGGCTACGAGCAGTACTTC

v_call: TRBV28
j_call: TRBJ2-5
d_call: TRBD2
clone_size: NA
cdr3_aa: CASRPGLAGETQYF
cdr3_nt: TGTGCCAGCAGACCGGGACTAGCGGGAGAGACCCAGTACTTC

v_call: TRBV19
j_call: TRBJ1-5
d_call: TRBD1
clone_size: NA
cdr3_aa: CASSNDRGNQPQHF
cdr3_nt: TGTGCCAGTAGTAATGACAGGGGGAATCAGCCCCAGCATTTT

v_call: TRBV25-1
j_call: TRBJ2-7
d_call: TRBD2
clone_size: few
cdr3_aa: CASSGSGRVYEQYF
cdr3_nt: TGTGCCAGCAGTGGAAGCGGGAGGGTGTACGAGCAGTACTTC

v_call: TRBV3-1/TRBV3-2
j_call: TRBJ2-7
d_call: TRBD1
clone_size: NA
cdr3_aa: CASSSPTRGLYEQYF
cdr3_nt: TGTGCCAGCAGCTCGCCCACTAGGGGGCTCTACGAGCAGTACTTC

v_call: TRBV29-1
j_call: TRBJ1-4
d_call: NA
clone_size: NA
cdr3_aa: CSVVPGRGNEKLFF
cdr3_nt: TGCAGCGTTGTCCCCGGCAGGGGTAATGAAAAACTGTTTTTT

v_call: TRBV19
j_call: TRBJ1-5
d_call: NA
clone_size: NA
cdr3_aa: CASSMTGDSNQPQHF
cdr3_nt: TGTGCCAGTAGTATGACCGGGGATAGCAATCAGCCCCAGCATTTT

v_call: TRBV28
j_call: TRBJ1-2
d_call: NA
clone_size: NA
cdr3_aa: CASSPPDFYGYTF
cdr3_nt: TGTGCCAGCAGTCCCCCGGACTTCTATGGCTACACCTTC

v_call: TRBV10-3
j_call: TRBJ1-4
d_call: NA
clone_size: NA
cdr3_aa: CAIGEAANEKLFF
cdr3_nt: TGTGCCATAGGAGAGGCGGCTAATGAAAAACTGTTTTTT

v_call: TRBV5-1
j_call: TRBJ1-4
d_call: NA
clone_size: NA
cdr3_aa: CASSSGPRGEKLFF
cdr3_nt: TGCGCCAGCAGCTCCGGTCCCCGAGGGGAAAAACTGTTTTTT

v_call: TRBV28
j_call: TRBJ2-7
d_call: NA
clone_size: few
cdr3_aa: CASSLADYEQYF
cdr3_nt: TGTGCCAGCAGTTTGGCCGACTACGAGCAGTACTTC

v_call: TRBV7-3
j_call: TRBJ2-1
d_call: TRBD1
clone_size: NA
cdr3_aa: CASSTSPGQGSEQFF
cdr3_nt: TGTGCCAGCAGCACGAGCCCGGGACAGGGATCTGAGCAGTTCTTC

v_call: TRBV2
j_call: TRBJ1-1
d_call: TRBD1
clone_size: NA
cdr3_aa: CASIQGQVRTEAFF
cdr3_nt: TGTGCCAGCATTCAGGGACAGGTTAGGACTGAAGCTTTCTTT

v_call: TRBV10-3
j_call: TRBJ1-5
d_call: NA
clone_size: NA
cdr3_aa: CAISAQGGNQPQHF
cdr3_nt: TGTGCCATCAGTGCTCAGGGAGGGAATCAGCCCCAGCATTTT

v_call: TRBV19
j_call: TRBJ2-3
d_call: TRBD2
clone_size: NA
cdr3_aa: CASSIDRTSGSGDTQYF
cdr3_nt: TGTGCCAGTAGTATAGACCGGACTAGCGGGAGTGGAGATACGCAGTATTTT

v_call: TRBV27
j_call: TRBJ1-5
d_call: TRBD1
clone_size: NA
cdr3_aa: CASRRDRGSQPQHF
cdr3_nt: TGTGCCAGCAGGCGGGACAGGGGAAGTCAGCCCCAGCATTTT

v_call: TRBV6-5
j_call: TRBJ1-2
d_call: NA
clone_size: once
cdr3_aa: CASRRTGVGYTF
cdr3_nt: TGTGCCAGCAGACGAACGGGGGTTGGCTACACCTTC

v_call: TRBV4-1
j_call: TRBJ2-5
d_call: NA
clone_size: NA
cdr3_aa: CASSHPGPGETQYF
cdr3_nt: TGCGCCAGCAGCCACCCTGGGCCAGGAGAGACCCAGTACTTC

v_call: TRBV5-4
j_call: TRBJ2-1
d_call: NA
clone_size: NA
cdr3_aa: CASSWGVVNEQFF
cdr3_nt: TGTGCCAGCAGCTGGGGGGTAGTCAATGAGCAGTTCTTC

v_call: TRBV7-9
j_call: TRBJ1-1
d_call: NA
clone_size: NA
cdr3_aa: CASSTRTAAEAFF
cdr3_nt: TGTGCCAGCAGCACTAGGACAGCGGCTGAAGCTTTCTTT

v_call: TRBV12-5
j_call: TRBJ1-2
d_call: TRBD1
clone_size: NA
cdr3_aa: CASGLVYSLLTGVYGYTF
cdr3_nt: TGTGCTAGTGGTTTGGTATATAGCTTGCTGACAGGGGTCTATGGCTACACCTTC

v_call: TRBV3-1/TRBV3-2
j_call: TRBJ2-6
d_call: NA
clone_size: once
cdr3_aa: CATHRNGANVLTF
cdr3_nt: TGTGCCACCCACAGGAACGGGGCCAACGTCCTGACTTTC

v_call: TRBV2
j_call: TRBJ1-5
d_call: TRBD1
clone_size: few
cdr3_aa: CASSGGQGYQPQHF
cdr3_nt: TGTGCCAGCAGTGGGGGACAGGGGTATCAGCCCCAGCATTTT

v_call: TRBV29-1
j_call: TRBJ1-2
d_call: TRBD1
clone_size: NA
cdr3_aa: CSVDGIDRGSGYTF
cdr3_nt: TGCAGCGTTGACGGAATTGACAGGGGTTCTGGCTACACCTTC

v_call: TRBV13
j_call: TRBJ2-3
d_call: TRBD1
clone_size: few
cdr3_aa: CASSLTGGRGFF
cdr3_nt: TGTGCCAGCAGCCTGACAGGGGGCAGAGGGTTTTTT

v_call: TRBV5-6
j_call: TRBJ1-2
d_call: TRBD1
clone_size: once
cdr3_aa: CASSHQGAGNYGYTF
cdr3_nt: TGTGCCAGCAGCCATCAGGGGGCAGGGAACTATGGCTACACCTTC